Shown below are 27 T cell receptor beta chains from a single sample sequenced in a study of cytomegalovirus exposure and HLA in healthy donors. The PCR was carried out with 60 Vbeta primers and 13 Jbeta primers. Clones were read by immunoSEQ multiplex PCR, and TCRdb kept only the in-frame ones, dropping some. The sample records about 140,000 clones, under 70% being singletons. The sequencing input was PBMCs. The receptor source for this set is a man aged 30-40 years in good health and CMV-seropositive.

This chain links TRBV5-1 with TRBJ2-5, with D maybe TRBD1 (5 bases). V lost 2 bases, J lost 5 bases, and 16 bases lay in between. CDR1 and CDR2 (germline): SGHRS, YFSETQ. The CDR3 contains 15 residues. DNA of the CDR3: TGCGCCAGCAGCTTAGGATCAGGGATTTCGGAGACCCAGTACTTC. It is translated as CASSLGSGISETQYF.

The chain is built from TRBV6-5 and TRBJ2-1; TRBD2 matches 8 bases. Germline V lookup: CDR1 MNHEY, CDR2 SVGAGI. The CDR3 runs to 13 residues. V dropped 9 bases and J dropped 3; count of bases not matched to a gene: 4. The chain's CDR3 is CASTRGGYNEQFF. CDR3 sequence (DNA): TGTGCCAGTACTCGGGGGGGCTACAATGAGCAGTTCTTC.

The chain has TRBV12-5 and TRBJ2-5; weak D call: TRBD2 (6 bases). The V end lost 0 bases, the J end lost 5 bases, and 13 bases lay between the germline ends. The length of the CDR3 is 15 residues. Germline V gene lookup returns CDR1 LGHNT and CDR2 FRNRAP. CDR3 in amino acids: CASGLVVGGGETQYF. For the CDR3, the DNA is TGTGCTAGTGGTTTGGTGGTGGGGGGTGGGGAGACCCAGTACTTC.

This clone was observed once. The CDR3 reads CASSQGTDRGPYYGYTF. DNA for the CDR3: TGCGCCAGCAGCCAAGGCACCGACAGGGGACCCTACTATGGCTACACCTTC. The V and J genes are TRBV4-1 and TRBJ1-2; the match to TRBD1 covers 8 bases. Trimming at V came to 1 base and at J to 3 bases, leaving 10 bases not matched to a gene. CDR1 is MGHRA and CDR2 is YSYEKL in the germline V gene. CDR3 size: 17 residues.

The chain couples TRBV6-1 to TRBJ2-3, with 9 bases matching TRBD2. Germline-derived CDR1 and CDR2 are MNHNS and SASEGT. V was pared by 5 bases and J by 4 bases, with 7 bases of the junction left unmatched. The CDR3 sequence is 15 residues long. As DNA, the CDR3 is TGTGCCAGCAGTCTTGTAGCGGGAGTCTCAGATACGCAGTATTTT. As protein: CASSLVAGVSDTQYF.

The genes are TRBV11-3 and TRBJ2-7; D is perhaps TRBD1 (6 bases). The CDR3 has 16 residues. Trimming removed 3 bases from V and 0 bases from J, with 15 bases in between. CDR1 SGHNT and CDR2 YENEEA come from the germline V gene. This chain's CDR3 is CASSFNGGGHSYEQYF. CDR3 DNA: TGTGCCAGCAGCTTTAATGGGGGCGGGCACTCCTACGAGCAGTACTTC. Looking up the rest from reference TRBV11-3 and TRBJ2-7 gives the full variable domain: EAGVVQSPRYKIIEKKQPVAFWCNPISGHNTLYWYLQNLGQGPELLIRYENEEAVDDSQLPKDRFSAERLKGVDSTLKIQPAELGDSAVYLCASSFNGGGHSYEQYFGPGTRLTVT.

This clone has more than one count but fewer than ten. The chain combines TRBV6-5 with TRBJ1-1, with a possible D match to TRBD1 (5 bases). Trimming left V 6 bases short and J 0 bases short, with 14 bases between. The CDR3 loop spans 15 amino acids. The germline gives CDR1 MNHEY, CDR2 SVGAGI. In DNA form, the CDR3 reads TGTGCCAGCAGCCGAGCAGGGAATTTGAACACTGAAGCTTTCTTT. Residues: CASSRAGNLNTEAFF.

The rearrangement links TRBV6-6 to TRBJ2-1, with D hard to call. CDR1 is MNHNY and CDR2 is SVGAGI in the germline V gene (reference sequence). Trimming cost V 3 bases and J 8 bases, with 14 bases left between them. This CDR3 spans 14 amino acids. The CDR3 DNA reads TGTGCCAGCAGTTATCTAGGCGAGGCCCATGAGCAGTTCTTC. Translation gives CASSYLGEAHEQFF.

Note on this clone: The sample holds other DNA sequences that translate to the same CDR3. The chain employs TRBV19 and TRBJ1-1; possible D gene TRBD1, 5 bases. CDR1 LNHDA and CDR2 SQIVND come from the germline V gene (reference sequence). Trimming took off 5 bases at V and 4 bases at J, with 17 bases between the two ends. This CDR3 has 15 residues. The CDR3 loop reads CASSPLSGGSTEAFF. For the CDR3, the DNA is TGTGCCAGTAGTCCCTTATCCGGGGGGAGCACTGAAGCTTTCTTT.

The chain couples TRBV5-1 to TRBJ1-5, with TRBD1 matching 7 bases. This CDR3 has 15 amino acids. The germline gives CDR1 SGHRS, CDR2 YFSETQ. Germline trimming cut 5 bases from V and 4 bases from J; bases unmatched to any gene: 9. In nucleotides, the CDR3 is TGCGCCAGCAGACGGGACAGCTCAAATAATCAGCCCCAGCATTTT. It yields the protein CASRRDSSNNQPQHF. Based on the CDR3 plus reference TRBV5-1 and TRBJ1-5, the full variable domain is KAGVTQTPRYLIKTRGQQVTLSCSPISGHRSVSWYQQTPGQGLQFLFEYFSETQRNKGNFPGRFSGRQFSNSRSEMNVSTLELGDSALYLCASRRDSSNNQPQHFGDGTRLSIL.

The chain links TRBV7-8 to TRBJ2-7, with TRBD1 identical over 10 bases. V gave up 2 bases and J gave up 4 bases; unmatched junction bases: 2. This CDR3 region has 14 residues. Looked up from germline, CDR1 is SGHVS and CDR2 is FQNEAQ. CDR3 sequence (DNA): TGTGCCAGCAGCTTATGGACAGGGGGGTACGAGCAGTACTTC. This sequence encodes CASSLWTGGYEQYF.

The table lists this clone with a few counts. This CDR3 reads CASSSGQARTNYGYTF. CDR3 in DNA: TGTGCCAGTAGCAGCGGACAGGCCCGTACTAACTATGGCTACACCTTC. The chain uses TRBV19 and TRBJ1-2, with 7 bases matching TRBD1. Germline CDR1 is LNHDA and CDR2 is SQIVND (reference sequence). This CDR3 spans 16 amino acids. Germline trimming cut 6 bases from V and 0 bases from J; bases unmatched to any gene: 10.

The V gene is TRBV5-1, the J gene TRBJ2-6; perhaps TRBD1 as D (5 bases). The germline gives CDR1 SGHRS, CDR2 YFSETQ. The V gene lost 7 bases and the J gene lost 0 bases, with 14 bases spanning the gap. CDR3 size: 16 residues. For the CDR3, the DNA is TGCGCCAGCTCCACCCAGGGTAGCTCTGGGGCCAACGTCCTGACTTTC. This sequence encodes CASSTQGSSGANVLTF.

The chain carries TRBV7-9 and TRBJ2-2; a possible D gene is TRBD1 (5 bases). V was cut by 2 bases and J by 5 bases, with 12 bases left in between. The CDR3 has 15 amino acids. From germline, CDR1 is SEHNR and CDR2 FQNEAQ (reference sequence). The chain's CDR3 is CASSLSQGLTGELFF. In DNA form, the CDR3 reads TGTGCCAGCAGCTTATCTCAGGGCTTGACCGGGGAGCTGTTTTTT.

In this sample, this clone turned up once. The gene calls are TRBV7-9 and TRBJ1-3; possible D gene TRBD1, 5 bases. The V gene's germline CDR1 is SEHNR and CDR2 FQNEAQ (reference sequence). V was pared by 5 bases and J by 4 bases, with 15 bases between. CDR3 length: 15 residues. The CDR3 spells CASSPQGGAGNTIYF. The CDR3 region has the DNA TGTGCCAGCAGCCCCCAGGGCGGTGCGGGAAACACCATATATTTT.

The rearrangement uses TRBV7-8 and TRBJ2-3; tentative D call: TRBD1 (5 bases). V lost 1 base to trimming and J lost 2 bases, with 7 bases between them. From germline, CDR1 is SGHVS and CDR2 FQNEAQ. This CDR3 region has 14 residues. CDR3 residues: CASSLGQTTDTQYF. The CDR3 DNA is TGTGCCAGCAGCTTAGGACAGACCACAGATACGCAGTATTTT.

This chain connects TRBV27 to TRBJ2-1, with TRBD2 identical over 9 bases. V lost 6 bases and J lost 0; bases outside the gene matches: 12. Germline CDR1 reads MNHEY; CDR2 reads SMNVEV (reference sequence). This CDR3 region has 18 residues. CDR3 amino acids: CASSPAVAGGPSYNEQFF. CDR3 DNA: TGTGCCAGCAGCCCTGCGGTGGCGGGAGGGCCCTCCTACAATGAGCAGTTCTTC.

This chain uses TRBV9 with TRBJ2-1; TRBD2 matches 8 bases. CDR3 length equals 15 residues. Germline V gene lookup returns CDR1 SGDLS and CDR2 YYNGEE. Trimming took 4 bases from V and 5 from J; bases not matched to a gene: 8. The CDR3 reads CASSPSRRGDNEQFF. The CDR3 nucleotides are TGTGCCAGCAGCCCCTCGAGGCGGGGGGACAATGAGCAGTTCTTC.

This clone was counted a few times. The genes are TRBV2 and TRBJ1-1, with D tentatively TRBD1 (5 bases). CDR1 is SNHLY and CDR2 is FYNNEI in the germline V gene. The CDR3 spans 13 residues. Trimming took off 6 bases at V and 4 bases at J, with 12 bases between the two ends. The CDR3 sequence: CASSDRGTTEAFF. CDR3 bases: TGTGCCAGCAGCGACCGGGGGACCACTGAAGCTTTCTTT.

The genes are TRBV6-6 and TRBJ2-7, with TRBD1 matching 8 bases. The CDR3 runs to 15 residues. CDR1 and CDR2 (germline): MNHNY, SVGAGI (reference sequence). The junction had 10 bases not matched to a gene; V was cut back by 6 bases and J by 3 bases. The CDR3: CASSPSRTGHYEQYF. CDR3 nucleotides: TGTGCCAGCAGCCCGAGCCGGACAGGGCACTACGAGCAGTACTTC.

The DNA for the CDR3 is TGTGCCAGCAGTTTATCTCGGGGGAGGTACGAGCAGTACTTC. This translates into CASSLSRGRYEQYF. This rearrangement joins TRBV27 to TRBJ2-7; the D gene is possibly TRBD2 (6 bases). The germline gives CDR1 MNHEY, CDR2 SMNVEV (reference sequence). The length of the CDR3 is 14 residues. V lost 0 bases and J 4 bases, leaving 10 bases between the germline ends.

Only a few counts were recorded for this clone. This rearrangement joins TRBV19 to TRBJ1-5, with TRBD1 matching over 8 bases. The CDR3 consists of 14 residues. Germline V gene sequence: CDR1 LNHDA, CDR2 SQIVND (reference sequence). The V and J ends lost 4 bases and 7 bases, in that order; junction bases with no gene match: 6. CDR3 coding DNA: TGTGCCAGTAGTACCTCAGGGGGCCGACAGCCCCAGCATTTT. Translation gives CASSTSGGRQPQHF.

The genes are TRBV5-1 and TRBJ2-6, with TRBD1 as a possible D gene (6 bases). This CDR3 has 15 amino acids. V was trimmed by 4 bases and J by 4 bases, leaving 12 bases between them. The germline V gene encodes CDR1 SGHRS and CDR2 YFSETQ. For the CDR3, the DNA is TGCGCCAGCAGCACAACAGGGTCAGGGGCCAACGTCCTGACTTTC. Translating gives CASSTTGSGANVLTF.

This chain links TRBV5-1 with TRBJ2-5, with D unresolved. This CDR3 has 11 amino acids. The V end lost 7 bases, the J end lost 9 bases, and 13 bases lay between the germline ends. Germline CDR1 reads SGHRS; CDR2 reads YFSETQ. In DNA form, the CDR3 reads TGCGCCAGCGGATCCAGCGCGTCCCAGTACTTC. It translates to CASGSSASQYF.

This sequence joins TRBV6-6 and TRBJ2-5; 8 bases align to TRBD1. This CDR3 region has 16 residues. Trimming removed 4 bases from V and 1 base from J; junction bases left unmatched: 8. Germline V gene data show CDR1 as MNHNY and CDR2 as SVGAGI (reference sequence). The CDR3 spells CASSSSFGQGQETQYF. The DNA for the CDR3 is TGTGCCAGCAGTTCCTCCTTTGGACAGGGCCAAGAGACCCAGTACTTC.

The rearrangement links TRBV21-1 to TRBJ2-7; no check of the table's D call, TRBD1, against the DNA was made. TRBV21-1 is a pseudogene segment. This CDR3 region has 16 residues. The CDR3 is CASSKADQGNSYEQYF. The CDR3, as DNA: TGTGCCAGCAGCAAAGCTGACCAGGGGAACTCCTACGAGCAGTACTTC.

The chain is built from TRBV2 and TRBJ1-2; 7 bases are shared with TRBD1. With V trimmed by 6 bases and J by 4 bases, 8 bases remained unmatched. The germline gives CDR1 SNHLY, CDR2 FYNNEI. CDR3 size: 14 residues. This CDR3 is CASSERQGGYGYTF. The CDR3 bases are TGTGCCAGCAGCGAAAGACAGGGCGGCTATGGCTACACCTTC.